This is a list of T cell receptor beta chains from one sample in a study of T cell repertoires in cytomegalovirus infection. Each CDR3 protein is one row after TCRdb ran MiXCR on the reads. The sample lists about 900,000 distinct CDR3 sequences; 31% were seen once. No antigens are known for them. This sample comprised cultured CD8+ T cells from PBMCs, obtained from culture after CMV antigen stimulation. These receptors were collected from a human donor in good health (CMV status not recorded). Some clones in this sample may be carry-over from other donors' samples. The CDR3 runs from the conserved cysteine through the conserved F or W. A D gene is named only where the DNA matches it firmly. Size tells how often a clone was seen (once, few, many) or the class of an expanded clone, and some rows leave it out.

>TRBJ2-1|12|.|TRBV10-1|.
CASSESSDEQFF
TGCGCCAGCAGTGAGTCCAGCGATGAGCAGTTCTTC
>TRBJ2-1|18|.|TRBV6-5|TRBD2
CASSYSRLTSGGWNEQFF
TGTGCCAGCAGTTACTCGAGGTTGACTAGCGGGGGGTGGAATGAGCAGTTCTTC
>TRBJ1-1|13|.|TRBV27|.
CASSLSQGTEAFF
TGTGCCAGCAGTTTAAGTCAGGGAACTGAAGCTTTCTTT
>TRBJ2-7|15|few|TRBV19|.
CASSIWTESSYEQYF
TGTGCCAGTAGTATCTGGACGGAAAGCTCCTACGAGCAGTACTTC
>TRBJ2-1|13|many|TRBV7-8|.
CASLLDWGNEQFF
TGTGCCAGCTTACTAGACTGGGGCAATGAGCAGTTCTTC
>TRBJ1-2|16|.|TRBV25-1|.
CASSATSRVGQGGYTF
TGTGCCAGCAGTGCAACAAGTAGAGTGGGCCAGGGAGGCTACACCTTC
>TRBJ1-5|16|.|TRBV6-1|TRBD1
CASSGGPTGDNQPQHF
TGTGCCAGCAGTGGGGGACCGACAGGGGATAATCAGCCCCAGCATTTT
>TRBJ2-7|16|.|TRBV6-2/TRBV6-3|TRBD2
CASSPLTGLDRFEQYF
TGTGCCAGCAGTCCGCTCACGGGACTAGATCGTTTCGAGCAGTACTTC
>TRBJ1-6|13|few|TRBV7-9|.
CASSSQTNSPLHF
TGTGCCAGCAGCTCCCAGACCAATTCACCCCTCCACTTT
>TRBJ2-5|15|.|TRBV15|.
CATSRGGQLQETQYF
TGTGCCACCAGCAGAGGAGGACAGCTACAAGAGACCCAGTACTTC
>TRBJ2-1|16|few|TRBV2|TRBD1
CASSSPGTGIRNEQFF
TGTGCCAGCAGTAGTCCCGGGACAGGGATTCGGAATGAGCAGTTCTTC
>TRBJ1-2|16|few|TRBV7-9|.
CASSPTVGRGAYGYTF
TGTGCCAGCAGCCCCACGGTCGGCAGGGGCGCGTATGGCTACACCTTC
>TRBJ2-7|14|.|TRBV27|TRBD1
CASSRQGANREQYF
TGTGCCAGCAGTCGGCAGGGGGCCAATCGCGAGCAGTACTTC
>TRBJ2-7|15|.|TRBV19|TRBD1
CASSWTGGVSYEQYF
TGTGCCAGTAGTTGGACAGGGGGGGTCTCCTACGAGCAGTACTTC
>TRBJ2-1|14|few|TRBV5-4|TRBD1
CASSVGQGYNEQFF
TGTGCCAGCAGCGTGGGACAGGGTTACAATGAGCAGTTCTTC
>TRBJ1-2|15|few|TRBV11-2|.
CASSFGRSRDDGYTF
TGTGCCAGCAGCTTCGGGAGGAGCAGGGACGATGGCTACACCTTC
>TRBJ1-2|19|many|TRBV7-9|.
CASSLVEETAGTTNYGYTF
TGTGCCAGCAGCTTAGTAGAGGAGACAGCCGGGACAACTAACTATGGCTACACCTTC
>TRBJ1-4|16|.|TRBV7-9|TRBD1
CASGPRTGKDHEKLFF
TGTGCCAGCGGACCCCGGACAGGGAAAGATCACGAAAAACTGTTTTTT
>TRBJ2-3|15|many|TRBV7-6|TRBD2
CASSPGLADTDTQYF
TGTGCCAGCAGCCCTGGACTAGCGGACACAGATACGCAGTATTTT
>TRBJ1-1|12|.|TRBV4-1|.
CASSQGRGEAFF
TGTGCCAGCAGCCAGGGGCGGGGTGAAGCTTTCTTT
>TRBJ2-1|15|few|TRBV7-8|.
CATSGTLSSYNEQFF
TGTGCCACCTCCGGGACACTAAGCTCCTACAATGAGCAGTTCTTC
>TRBJ2-5|14|.|TRBV7-9|.
CASSSVGLQETQYF
TGTGCCAGCAGCTCCGTTGGACTCCAAGAGACCCAGTACTTC
>TRBJ2-5|21|many|TRBV19|TRBD1
CASLFGQGPLIVTGLKETQYF
TGTGCCTCCCTTTTTGGACAGGGACCGTTAATCGTCACGGGTTTGAAAGAGACCCAGTACTTC
>TRBJ1-6|16|few|TRBV7-9|.
CASSERGGPYNSPLHF
TGTGCCAGCTCCGAAAGGGGGGGCCCCTATAATTCACCCCTCCACTTT
>TRBJ1-1|14|few|TRBV20-1|.
CSARVGVRETEAFF
TGCAGTGCTAGAGTTGGGGTTCGGGAAACTGAAGCTTTCTTT
>TRBJ1-4|15|many|TRBV7-2|.
CASSPSTVANEKLFF
TGTGCCAGCAGCCCCTCGACAGTCGCTAATGAAAAACTGTTTTTT
>TRBJ1-2|13|.|TRBV6-1|.
CASSEMAVWGYTF
TGTGCCAGCAGTGAAATGGCCGTCTGGGGCTACACCTTC
>TRBJ1-1|13|.|TRBV11-3|.
CASSFYGNTEAFF
TGTGCCAGCAGCTTTTACGGGAACACTGAAGCTTTCTTT
>TRBJ2-5|15|few|TRBV6-8|TRBD2
CASNPLAGLQETQYF
TGTGCCAGCAATCCCCTAGCGGGGCTACAAGAGACCCAGTACTTC
>TRBJ2-1|14|many|TRBV7-9|.
CASSQKGRVDEQFF
TGTGCCAGCAGCCAAAAAGGCAGGGTCGATGAGCAGTTCTTC
>TRBJ2-1|21|.|TRBV7-6|TRBD2
CASSLPGTGTSGFAPYNEQFF
TGTGCCAGCAGCTTGCCAGGCACCGGGACTAGCGGGTTTGCACCCTACAATGAGCAGTTCTTC
>TRBJ1-1|11|.|TRBV2|.
CASMGRGAAFF
TGTGCCAGCATGGGGAGAGGGGCCGCTTTCTTT
>TRBJ1-1|15|.|TRBV5-4|.
CASSYYQGTMTEAFF
TGTGCCAGCAGCTACTACCAGGGAACGATGACTGAAGCTTTCTTT
>TRBJ1-1|14|few|TRBV7-8|.
CASGDGTGEPEAFF
TGTGCCAGCGGCGACGGGACGGGGGAGCCTGAAGCTTTCTTT
>TRBJ2-1|14|few|TRBV7-4|.
CASSFIGKGFEQFF
TGTGCCAGCAGCTTTATAGGGAAGGGTTTTGAGCAGTTCTTC
>TRBJ2-1|17|many|TRBV4-1|.
CASSQIPGTHQNNEQFF
TGCGCCAGCAGCCAGATTCCCGGGACACACCAGAACAATGAGCAGTTCTTC
>TRBJ2-1|17|few|TRBV14|.
CASSQGGGGSSYNEQFF
TGTGCCAGCAGCCAGGGGGGCGGGGGAAGCTCCTACAATGAGCAGTTCTTC
>TRBJ1-5|18|.|TRBV28|.
CASSPPTPETTGNQPQHF
TGTGCCAGCAGTCCCCCTACCCCTGAAACGACAGGAAATCAGCCCCAGCATTTT
>TRBJ1-1|15|.|TRBV15|.
CATSRRGGAYEEAFF
TGTGCCACCAGCAGGCGGGGGGGGGCATACGAAGAAGCTTTCTTT
>TRBJ1-1|16|.|TRBV27|.
CASSYHPRATNTEAFF
TGTGCCAGCAGTTATCATCCACGCGCAACGAACACTGAAGCTTTCTTT
>TRBJ1-2|16|.|TRBV6-1|.
CASSEWRGKGNYGYTF
TGTGCCAGCAGTGAATGGAGGGGAAAGGGAAACTATGGCTACACCTTC
>TRBJ2-1|15|few|TRBV6-2/TRBV6-3|.
CASSYPPAEYNEQFF
TGTGCCAGCAGTTATCCCCCGGCGGAGTACAATGAGCAGTTCTTC
>TRBJ2-5|13|many|TRBV7-8|.
CASSLPGKETQYF
TGTGCCAGCAGCTTACCAGGGAAAGAGACCCAGTACTTC
>TRBJ1-4|14|once|TRBV9|.
CASSGRGGHEKLFF
TGTGCCAGCAGCGGTCGGGGGGGGCATGAAAAACTGTTTTTT
>TRBJ1-2|15|.|TRBV29-1|TRBD1
CSVELTGTGGAGYTF
TGCAGCGTTGAACTTACCGGGACAGGGGGCGCGGGCTACACCTTC
>TRBJ2-3|15|.|TRBV15|.
CATSSPSYPTDTQYF
TGTGCCACCAGCTCCCCAAGTTACCCCACAGATACGCAGTATTTT
>TRBJ2-5|15|many|TRBV7-6|.
CASSLGGGFQETQYF
TGTGCCAGCAGCTTGGGGGGAGGATTCCAAGAGACCCAGTACTTC
>TRBJ1-5|16|.|TRBV6-1|.
CASTPGPTVSNQPQHF
TGTGCCAGCACCCCGGGCCCGACAGTTAGCAATCAGCCCCAGCATTTT
>TRBJ2-1|14|.|TRBV29-1|.
CSVGPPPLPNEQFF
TGCAGCGTTGGCCCCCCCCCCCTTCCCAATGAGCAGTTCTTC
>TRBJ1-5|13|few|TRBV4-1|.
CASSQDPYQPQHF
TGCGCCAGCAGCCAAGACCCCTATCAGCCCCAGCATTTT
>TRBJ2-1|16|many|TRBV7-6|TRBD1
CASSFRDRSSVDEQFF
TGTGCCAGCAGCTTCCGGGACAGGAGTAGTGTCGATGAGCAGTTCTTC
>TRBJ2-7|15|few|TRBV19|TRBD1
CASSFRDRGPYEQYF
TGTGCCAGTAGTTTCCGGGACAGGGGTCCCTACGAGCAGTACTTC
>TRBJ2-7|16|.|TRBV6-1|.
CASREDTGSGSYEQYF
TGTGCCAGCAGGGAAGACACGGGTTCCGGCTCCTACGAGCAGTACTTC
>TRBJ1-1|15|few|TRBV19|.
CASSSYTRGYTEAFF
TGTGCCAGTAGTTCCTACACGAGGGGATACACTGAAGCTTTCTTT
>TRBJ2-5|16|.|TRBV7-9|TRBD2
CASSFFPGGGRETQYF
TGTGCCAGCAGCTTTTTCCCTGGCGGGGGGAGAGAGACCCAGTACTTC
>TRBJ2-5|14|.|TRBV27|.
CASSLWSGVETQYF
TGTGCCAGCAGTTTATGGTCTGGAGTGGAGACCCAGTACTTC
>TRBJ2-7|15|many|TRBV7-6|.
CASSLYSGPTYEQYF
TGTGCCAGCAGCTTATATTCCGGGCCCACCTACGAGCAGTACTTC